The 29 T cell receptor beta chains listed next were all sequenced from one sample in a study of blood T cells in healthy people across ages (dated by TCRdb to about 2015). Library prep was done by 5' RACE. For sequencing, an Illumina HiSeq 2500 was employed. The second PCR ran for roughly 7 to 12 cycles and used a J-beta primer mix along with a sample-barcoded 5' primer. In-frame beta chains were kept once TCRdb had trimmed the public reads at Q25 with fastp and called clones with MiXCR. Each CDR3 protein appears once, grouped with its most common genes and DNA. The sample table lists approximately 1.5 million distinct CDR3 sequences, about 35% of them with a count of one. The ten largest account for approximately 11% of the sample. Sequencing was done on a sample of blood. These receptors all come from a woman aged 25 to 45 in good health.

The V and J genes are TRBV7-9 and TRBJ2-3; 7 bases fit TRBD2. Germline-derived CDR1 and CDR2 are SEHNR and FQNEAQ (reference sequence). The CDR3 is 16 residues long. V shed 2 bases and J 3 bases; nucleotides not matched to a gene: 8. Here the CDR3 reads CASSLFVGGITDTQYF. The CDR3 region has the DNA TGTGCCAGCAGCTTATTTGTCGGGGGGATTACAGATACGCAGTATTTT.

This clonotype appeared a few times. This chain uses TRBV12-3 or TRBV12-4 with TRBJ2-7; weak D call: TRBD1 (6 bases). The length of the CDR3 is 13 residues. V gave up 5 bases and J gave up 3 bases, with 11 bases separating them. The CDR3 loop reads CASSTTGDYEQYF. In DNA form, the CDR3 reads TGTGCCAGCAGTACGACAGGAGACTACGAGCAGTACTTC.

The chain uses TRBV7-9 and TRBJ2-3; the D gene is possibly TRBD2 (6 bases). Trimming took 4 bases from V and 14 from J, leaving 22 bases between them. The CDR3 runs 14 residues. Per germline, CDR1 SEHNR and CDR2 FQNEAQ (reference sequence). The DNA for the CDR3 is TGTGCCAGCAGCTCCCAGCGGGTCTGCCTTTGGCTGTATTTT. It is translated as CASSSQRVCLWLYF.

This chain joins TRBV10-3 and TRBJ1-1, with a possible D match to TRBD1 (5 bases). Trimming took 4 bases from V and 1 from J, leaving 7 bases between them. This CDR3 contains 13 residues. Germline values: CDR1 ENHRY, CDR2 SYGVKD. This CDR3 reads CAISAGGNTEAFF. The CDR3 DNA reads TGTGCCATCAGTGCCGGGGGGAACACTGAAGCTTTCTTT.

This clonotype was seen a handful of times. The chain carries TRBV9 and TRBJ2-7; 8 bases map to TRBD1. V shed 3 bases, J shed 3 bases, and the junction held 5 bases outside the gene matches. Germline-derived CDR1 and CDR2 are SGDLS and YYNGEE. The CDR3 has 14 residues. CDR3 bases: TGTGCCAGCAGCGCGGGACAGGATCTCTACGAGCAGTACTTC. Its translation: CASSAGQDLYEQYF.

The V and J genes are TRBV3-1 and TRBJ2-1; possible D gene TRBD1, 5 bases. Between the trimmed V and J ends, which lost 11 bases and 4 bases, there was a span of 24 bases. This CDR3 is built from 16 residues. CDR1 is LGHDT and CDR2 is YNNKEL in the germline V gene (reference sequence). CDR3 DNA: TGTGCCGGCAACCAAGGTGGGGCCATGGGATACAATGAGCAGTTCTTC. This encodes CAGNQGGAMGYNEQFF.

In its sample, this clonotype was seen a few times. This chain joins TRBV20-1 and TRBJ2-7; perhaps D is TRBD1 or TRBD2 (5 bases each). This CDR3 spans 12 amino acids. Germline CDR1 reads DFQATT; CDR2 reads SNEGSKA (reference sequence). The V end was cut by 5 bases, the J end by 3 bases, with 11 bases between. The CDR3 is CSAPGTHYEQYF. The CDR3 DNA reads as TGCAGTGCTCCCGGGACCCACTACGAGCAGTACTTC.

This clonotype was seen only a few times. V gene TRBV5-4 combines with J gene TRBJ1-1; perhaps TRBD1 as D (6 bases). The CDR3 totals 12 residues. Germline V gene lookup returns CDR1 SGHNT and CDR2 YYREEE (reference sequence). Trimming pared 4 bases from V and 5 bases from J, leaving 9 bases between. The CDR3 protein is CASSAGVTEAFF. In nucleotides, the CDR3 is TGTGCCAGCAGCGCAGGGGTTACTGAAGCTTTCTTT.

The chain has TRBV18 and TRBJ2-3, with 9 bases identical to TRBD1. The CDR3 covers 15 residues. Germline assignment: CDR1 KGHSH and CDR2 LQKENI. V lost 0 bases and J lost 5; bases outside the gene matches: 3. The CDR3 sequence: CASSPPGQGLDTQYF. The CDR3 DNA reads as TGTGCCAGCTCACCACCGGGACAGGGATTAGATACGCAGTATTTT.

The chain employs TRBV20-1 and TRBJ1-2, with TRBD1 matching 9 bases. V dropped 5 bases and J dropped 5; count of bases not matched to a gene: 3. CDR1 is DFQATT, CDR2 SNEGSKA, per germline (reference sequence). This CDR3 spans 12 amino acids. This chain's CDR3 is CSAPTGGYGYTF. CDR3 sequence (DNA): TGCAGTGCTCCGACAGGGGGTTATGGCTACACCTTC.

This chain joins TRBV7-8 and TRBJ2-3; D might be TRBD2 (5 bases). Germline assignment: CDR1 SGHVS and CDR2 FQNEAQ. The CDR3 has 10 amino acids. Trimming shortened V by 1 base and J by 14 bases, and 7 bases separated the two germline ends. In DNA form, the CDR3 reads TGTGCCAGCAGCTTAGACCGGGGGTATTTT. Protein: CASSLDRGYF.

This clonotype was counted only a few times. The rearrangement uses TRBV30 and TRBJ2-7; possible D gene TRBD2, 5 bases. The CDR3 is 12 amino acids. Germline V gene data show CDR1 as GTSNPN and CDR2 as SVGIG (reference sequence). CDR3 bases: TGTGCTACGGTAGGCGGGTCCTACGAGCAGTACTTC. Translation gives CATVGGSYEQYF.

The chain recombines TRBV6-6 with TRBJ2-1; 7 bases are shared with TRBD2. V lost 2 bases, J lost 8 bases, and 9 bases stayed unmatched. Per germline, CDR1 MNHNY and CDR2 SVGAGI (reference sequence). The length of the CDR3 is 15 residues. The CDR3 DNA follows: TGTGCCAGCAGTTACCCCGCTAGCGGTGGGGATGAGCAGTTCTTC. It yields the protein CASSYPASGGDEQFF.

The sample holds a few counts of this clonotype. The chain uses TRBV20-1 and TRBJ1-2; unclear D gene. Trimming cost V 1 base and J 5 bases, with 5 bases left between them. The CDR3 is 11 residues long. The germline CDR1 and CDR2 sequences are DFQATT and SNEGSKA (reference sequence). CDR3 sequence: CSARAEYGYTF. CDR3 DNA sequence: TGCAGTGCTAGAGCAGAGTATGGCTACACCTTC.

In this sample, this clonotype turned up a few times. The chain carries TRBV20-1 and TRBJ2-3, with 11 bases matching TRBD2. The J segment lost 3 bases and the V segment lost 5 bases, leaving 4 bases of the junction unmatched. The CDR3 is made up of 14 amino acids. CDR1 and CDR2 from the germline V gene are DFQATT and SNEGSKA (reference sequence). In nucleotides, the CDR3 is TGCAGTGCTGTAGCGGGAGGGAGGACAGATACGCAGTATTTT. Residues: CSAVAGGRTDTQYF.

The rearrangement links TRBV5-1 to TRBJ1-2, with D maybe TRBD1 (5 bases). The V end lost 2 bases, the J end lost 8 bases, and 22 bases lay between the germline ends. This CDR3 comprises 16 residues. CDR1 and CDR2 (germline): SGHRS, YFSETQ. In DNA form, the CDR3 reads TGCGCCAGCAGCTTCGACGGAGAGGGGATAGATGGAGGCTACACCTTC. It encodes CASSFDGEGIDGGYTF.

The rearrangement links TRBV7-3 to TRBJ2-4, with TRBD2 matching 8 bases. The CDR3 runs to 14 residues. The V gene's germline CDR1 is SGHTA and CDR2 FQGTGA. J lost 8 bases, V lost 4 bases, and 7 bases had no gene match. The CDR3 DNA is TGTGCCAGCAGCTGGACGGGAGGGAAGGACATTCAGTACTTC. This encodes CASSWTGGKDIQYF.

The J gene is TRBJ2-1, the V gene TRBV14, with TRBD2 matching 9 bases. Germline V gene data show CDR1 as SGHDN and CDR2 as FVKESK. The V segment lost 5 bases and the J segment 2 bases; nucleotides outside the gene matches: 7. The CDR3 totals 16 residues. CDR3 DNA: TGTGCCAGCAGCGACGGGGCGGGAGGGCCCTACAATGAGCAGTTCTTC. Its protein is CASSDGAGGPYNEQFF.

The V gene is TRBV18, the J gene TRBJ2-3; no clear D. This CDR3 comprises 14 residues. Trimming took off 3 bases at V and 0 bases at J, with 7 bases between the two ends. Per the germline V gene, CDR1 is KGHSH and CDR2 is LQKENI. In DNA, the CDR3 is TGTGCCAGCTCACCCCAGTTAAGCACAGATACGCAGTATTTT. It yields the protein CASSPQLSTDTQYF. The whole variable domain, remainder taken from reference TRBV18 and TRBJ2-3, is NAGVMQNPRHLVRRRGQEARLRCSPMKGHSHVYWYRQLPEEGLKFMVYLQKENIIDESGMPKERFSAEFPKEGPSILRIQQVVRGDSAAYFCASSPQLSTDTQYFGPGTRLTVL.

Of note for this clonotype: A much larger clone is a single base away; this may be a read error. The chain employs TRBV20-1 and TRBJ2-7, with TRBD1 identical over 9 bases. Germline CDR1 and CDR2: DFQATT and SNEGSKA (reference sequence). The CDR3 extends over 14 amino acids. The DNA for the CDR3 is TGCGGTGCTAGATACACAGGGGGCCCCTACGAGCAGTACTTC. This codes for CGARYTGGPYEQYF.

This clonotype was seen more than once but under ten times. The V call is TRBV28, the J call TRBJ2-7; 7 bases map to TRBD1. Per the germline V gene, CDR1 is MDHEN and CDR2 is SYDVKM. CDR3 length equals 15 residues. After removal of 5 bases from V and 3 bases from J, the junction contained 10 bases not matched to a gene. The CDR3 DNA follows: TGTGCCAGCAGTCCACCGGACAGGAATATCTACGAGCAGTACTTC. Protein sequence: CASSPPDRNIYEQYF.

V gene TRBV5-5 combines with J gene TRBJ1-1, with 7 bases identical to TRBD1. The CDR3 is 16 amino acids. Germline-derived CDR1 and CDR2 are SGHKS and YYEKEE (reference sequence). V gave up 4 bases and J gave up 4 bases; unmatched junction bases: 13. CDR3 loop: CASSGTGSGGSTEAFF. The CDR3 DNA is TGTGCCAGCAGCGGGACCGGGTCAGGGGGAAGCACTGAAGCTTTCTTT.

The chain uses TRBV2 and TRBJ1-2, with D perhaps TRBD1 (6 bases). V was clipped by 2 bases and J by 4 bases, with 11 bases between them. Germline V gene sequence: CDR1 SNHLY, CDR2 FYNNEI. This CDR3 spans 14 amino acids. CDR3 bases: TGTGCCAGCAGTGAATTTGTGGGGGCCTATGGCTACACCTTC. Its translation: CASSEFVGAYGYTF.

V is TRBV20-1 and J is TRBJ2-7; the match to TRBD1 covers 9 bases. After removal of 5 bases from V and 3 bases from J, the junction contained 11 bases not matched to a gene. The CDR3 loop spans 15 amino acids. Per the germline V gene, CDR1 is DFQATT and CDR2 is SNEGSKA (reference sequence). CDR3 sequence (DNA): TGCAGTGCTTGGAAGAGGGGACAGGGAAACTACGAGCAGTACTTC. This sequence encodes CSAWKRGQGNYEQYF.

The chain uses TRBV7-3 and TRBJ2-5; 7 bases match TRBD2. The CDR3 is 13 amino acids. Unmatched junction bases numbered 5, after V lost 5 bases and J lost 5 bases. Germline assignment: CDR1 SGHTA and CDR2 FQGTGA. The CDR3 loop is CASSPSGMETQYF. The CDR3 nucleotides read TGTGCCAGCAGCCCCAGCGGGATGGAGACCCAGTACTTC.

This chain's CDR3 is CASSEMTGTYEQYF. CDR3 DNA sequence: TGCGCCAGCAGCGAGATGACAGGGACCTACGAGCAGTACTTC. The chain couples TRBV5-1 to TRBJ2-5, with 7 bases lining up with TRBD1. The DNA end is more similar to TRBJ2-7, so the J call may be wrong. In germline, CDR1 is SGHRS, CDR2 YFSETQ. This CDR3 has 14 amino acids.

The rearrangement uses TRBV27 and TRBJ2-2; 7 nucleotides agree with TRBD1. The ends lost 6 bases at V and 7 bases at J; junction bases unmatched: 2. The CDR3 spans 12 residues. CDR1 MNHEY and CDR2 SMNVEV come from the germline V gene (reference sequence). CDR3 sequence: CASRQGRGELFF. CDR3 bases: TGTGCCAGCAGACAGGGGCGCGGGGAGCTGTTTTTT.

Only a few counts were recorded for this clonotype. The chain combines TRBV6-6 with TRBJ1-5; D remains unclear. Deletions cut 0 bases from V and 5 bases from J, with 5 bases between. The CDR3 is 13 residues long. Germline values: CDR1 MNHNY, CDR2 SVGAGI (reference sequence). CDR3 region: CASSYSGHQPQHF. CDR3 DNA sequence: TGTGCCAGCAGTTACTCCGGACATCAGCCCCAGCATTTT.

The rearrangement links TRBV30 to TRBJ2-1; no clear D. The CDR3 is 15 residues long. The V gene lost 3 bases and the J gene lost 1 base, with 13 bases spanning the gap. Germline loops: CDR1 GTSNPN, CDR2 SVGIG (reference sequence). The CDR3: CAWRGRRVSYNEQFF. The DNA of the CDR3 is TGTGCCTGGAGAGGACGCCGAGTGTCCTACAATGAGCAGTTCTTC.